A single sample is the source of the 24 T cell receptor delta chains below, sequenced in a study of Vδ1+ human thymocytes. Study-level results: Highly polyclonal TRG and TRD repertoires with Gaussian CDR3 length distributions appeared in thymus.

Their cognate antigens are unknown. Sequences come from RNA converted to cDNA by reverse transcription. The CDR3 regions were amplified by multiplex PCR from V-gene primers to a constant-region primer. TCRdb redid the clone calls on the multiplex PCR reads with CATT. This sample yields more than 25,000 delta-chain clones, of which more than 6.5% are seen a single time; approximately 1% belongs to the top ten. The source material was Vdelta1+ gamma-delta thymocytes from the thymus. Subset described: FACS-sorted CD3+ TCRalphabeta- TCRVdelta1+ TCRVdelta2- thymocytes. The receptors come from a girl less than two years old who had congenital heart surgery.

This clone showed up just a few times. The chain carries TRDV1 and TRDJ1, with D hard to call. The CDR3 length is 18 residues. CDR1 and CDR2 (germline): TSWWSYY, QGS. V lost 7 bases and J lost 3, with 27 bases in between. The CDR3 region has the DNA TGTGCTCTTGTATTTATTCAACTAAGGAGGGAAGGATCCGATAAACTCATCTTT. Translated: CALVFIQLRREGSDKLIF.

This chain links TRDV1 with TRDJ1; 9 bases line up with TRDD3. CDR3 length: 19 residues. With V trimmed by 4 bases and J by 0 bases, 15 bases remained unmatched. Germline-derived CDR1 and CDR2 are TSWWSYY and QGS. CDR3 amino acids: CALGGTWTLLGENTDKLIF. As DNA, the CDR3 is TGTGCTCTTGGGGGGACCTGGACCCTACTGGGGGAAAACACCGATAAACTCATCTTT.

This chain uses TRDV1 with TRDJ1, with 9 positions matching TRDD3. This CDR3 contains 14 residues. Germline CDR1 TSWWSYY, CDR2 QGS. With V trimmed by 5 bases and J by 3 bases, 4 bases remained unmatched. CDR3 DNA sequence: TGTGCTCTTGGGAAGGGGGGGATACCCGATAAACTCATCTTT. Amino acid sequence: CALGKGGIPDKLIF.

The called J gene is TRDJ1, whereas the V gene has no call; the listed D gene, TRDD3, was not tested against the DNA. The CDR3 totals 21 residues. CDR3 DNA sequence: TGTGCTCTTGGGGAACCCAGGCCTTCGGGGGGGATACGCGGATGGGCCGATAAACTCATCTTT. Amino acids: CALGEPRPSGGIRGWADKLIF.

The sample holds one count of this clone. The J gene corresponds to TRDJ1; a V gene call is absent; the DNA was not compared with TRDD3, the D call given in the table. This CDR3 region has 17 residues. The CDR3 DNA reads as TGTGCTCTTGGGAAAACCGGACGGGTCCACTACACCGATAAACTCATCTTC. It specifies CALGKTGRVHYTDKLIF.

The V call is TRDV1, the J call TRDJ1, with 9 bases that match TRDD2. Here the J gene was assigned by germline matching of the DNA, as TCRdb has none. The ends lost 1 base at V and 4 bases at J; junction bases unmatched: 22. Germline V gives CDR1 TSWWSYY, CDR2 QGS. CDR3 length: 21 amino acids. DNA of the CDR3: TGTGCTCTTGGGGAACCCCGAAGGCCTTCCTACGCGGGGGATTCCAGCGATAAACTCATCTTT. Amino acids: CALGEPRRPSYAGDSSDKLIF.

The rearrangement uses TRDV1 and TRDJ1, with 8 bases identical to TRDD3. This CDR3 has 18 amino acids. The germline V gene encodes CDR1 TSWWSYY and CDR2 QGS. V trimming: 5 bases; J trimming: 3 bases; junction bases outside the gene matches: 17. Written as DNA, the CDR3 is TGTGCTCTTGGGACCATTCCCGTACTGGGGGCTTCAGCCGATAAACTCATCTTT. The encoded protein is CALGTIPVLGASADKLIF.

This clone was seen more than once but under ten times. J is TRDJ1 and V is TRDV1; 10 bases are shared with TRDD3. The V segment lost 0 bases and the J segment 2 bases; nucleotides outside the gene matches: 30. CDR3 length: 25 amino acids. Germline V gives CDR1 TSWWSYY, CDR2 QGS. As DNA, the CDR3 is TGTGCTCTTGGGGAACTAAATAGAACCTCGTTAGTTCCAAACGTACTGGGGGATTCAACCGATAAACTCATCTTT. Translating it yields CALGELNRTSLVPNVLGDSTDKLIF.

There are a few counts of this clone. This chain connects TRDV1 to TRDJ1; 8 bases are shared with TRDD3. Germline trimming cut 3 bases from V and 0 bases from J; bases unmatched to any gene: 33. CDR3 length: 25 amino acids. The V gene's germline CDR1 is TSWWSYY and CDR2 QGS. The CDR3 DNA reads TGTGCTCTTGGGGACCACTACCGTCCTAGGGCCGGGGGATATTATAAGAGCTCCAACACCGATAAACTCATCTTT. Protein sequence: CALGDHYRPRAGGYYKSSNTDKLIF.

This clone has more than one count but fewer than ten. This may arise from a read error, as a much more abundant clone is one base away. The J gene is TRDJ1, the V gene TRDV2; D not resolved. CDR3 length: 9 amino acids. The germline V gene encodes CDR1 GEAIGNYY and CDR2 EKD. The CDR3 region is CASSDKLTF. DNA for the CDR3: TGTGCCTCGTCCGATAAACTCACCTTT.

The chain is built from TRDV1 and TRDJ1; 8 nucleotides match TRDD3. Per germline, CDR1 TSWWSYY and CDR2 QGS. V trimming: 6 bases; J trimming: 0 bases; junction bases outside the gene matches: 36. CDR3 size: 25 residues. The CDR3 protein is CALGWGFKNNLRLRVGDTNTDKLIF. Here the CDR3 DNA reads TGTGCTCTTGGTTGGGGCTTTAAGAACAACCTACGCCTACGTGTAGGGGATACAAACACCGATAAACTCATCTTT.

The called J gene is TRDJ1, whereas the V gene has no call; whether TRDD3, the table's D call, matches the DNA was not checked. The CDR3 consists of 18 residues. The CDR3 reads CALGELVGTGGYTDKLIF. Here the CDR3 DNA reads TGTGCTCTTGGGGAACTAGTGGGGACTGGGGGGTACACCGATAAACTCATCTTT.

The J gene was identified as TRDJ2, and no V gene was called; the D call TRDD3 from the table was never checked on the DNA. CDR3 size: 16 residues. The CDR3 sequence is CALGGGVPAETAQLFF. CDR3 DNA sequence: TGTGCTCTTGGGGGAGGGGTTCCCGCCGAGACAGCACAACTCTTCTTT.

The chain is built from TRDV1 and TRDJ1, with D unclear. V lost 2 bases and J lost 3, with 7 bases in between. Per the germline V gene, CDR1 is TSWWSYY and CDR2 is QGS. This CDR3 is built from 13 residues. This chain's CDR3 is CALGESTPDKLIF. The CDR3, as DNA: TGTGCTCTTGGGGAATCAACCCCCGATAAACTCATCTTT.

The rearrangement joins TRDV1 to TRDJ1, with 10 bases that match TRDD3. As TCRdb names no J gene, one was assigned here on the basis of a DNA match to germline. CDR1 is TSWWSYY and CDR2 is QGS in the germline V gene. With 2 bases clipped from V and 0 bases from J, the junction kept 24 bases outside the gene matches. The CDR3 consists of 23 residues. CDR3 residues: CALGERTLLADWGILEDTDKLIF. As DNA, the CDR3 is TGTGCTCTTGGGGAAAGGACACTACTCGCGGACTGGGGGATCTTAGAGGACACCGATAAACTCATCTTT.

This clone was observed a few times. Other DNA sequences in the sample encode the same CDR3. This chain uses TRDV1 with TRDJ1, with unresolved D. V was pared by 4 bases and J by 0 bases, with 18 bases between. Germline CDR1 TSWWSYY, CDR2 QGS. CDR3 size: 17 residues. The CDR3 bases are TGTGCTCTTGGGGTCCCTCTTTTCCCGATCTACACCGATAAACTCATCTTT. It translates to CALGVPLFPIYTDKLIF.

This clone came up a few times. The V gene is TRDV1, the J gene TRDJ1; a possible D gene is TRDD3 (6 bases). CDR1 and CDR2 (germline): TSWWSYY, QGS. The CDR3 has 20 residues. V was trimmed by 4 bases and J by 0 bases, leaving 27 bases between them. The CDR3 DNA sequence: TGTGCTCTTGGGGCTCCCTCGAAGGGGATGGTCAGTGGGTACACCGATAAACTCATCTTT. Translation: CALGAPSKGMVSGYTDKLIF.

The chain is built from TRDV1 and TRDJ1; a weak D match, TRDD3 (5 bases). Trimming took 3 bases from V and 7 from J, leaving 21 bases between them. The CDR3 runs 16 residues. Germline assignment: CDR1 TSWWSYY and CDR2 QGS. The CDR3 DNA reads TGTGCTCTTGGGGATGTATGGAGCCGGGTGGGGACTAAACTCATCTTT. It yields the protein CALGDVWSRVGTKLIF.

This clone was detected a few times. The J gene is TRDJ1, the V gene TRDV1, with D perhaps TRDD2 or TRDD3 (9 bases each). V was cut by 3 bases and J by 0 bases, with 38 bases left in between. CDR3 size: 24 residues. CDR1 TSWWSYY and CDR2 QGS come from the germline V gene. In DNA, the CDR3 is TGTGCTCTTGGGGAGCTGCTCCTTCCTACGGCTGGGGGATGCCGGCCTCAGTACACCGATAAACTCATCTTT. It yields the protein CALGELLLPTAGGCRPQYTDKLIF.

A note on this clone: The junction differs from germline at one of its ends, possibly a read error. The chain combines TRDV1 with TRDJ1; 8 bases are a match to TRDD3. The CDR3 extends over 23 amino acids. Germline V gene sequence: CDR1 TSWWSYY, CDR2 QGS. CDR3 nucleotides: TGTGCTCTTGGGAAAAGACCTCTACGGCGGCGCTTACTGGGGGTCAAGTACACCGATAAACTCATCTTC. Protein: CALGKRPLRRRLLGVKYTDKLIF.

The chain joins TRDV1 to TRDJ1, with TRDD3 identical over 10 bases. The length of the CDR3 is 19 residues. Germline V gene data show CDR1 as TSWWSYY and CDR2 as QGS. V shed 5 bases and J 0 bases; nucleotides not matched to a gene: 15. The CDR3 DNA follows: TGTGCTCTTGGGTCCTGCCTACTCTGGGGGATATGGTACACCGATAAACTCATCTTT. As protein: CALGSCLLWGIWYTDKLIF.

J is TRDJ1 and V is TRDV1; TRDD3 matches 11 bases. The CDR3 has 22 residues. Per germline, CDR1 TSWWSYY and CDR2 QGS. V gave up 3 bases and J gave up 3 bases; unmatched junction bases: 24. The CDR3, as DNA: TGTGCTCTTGGGGACCCCCCACTTGACAGACTGGGGGATAGAAGGGGACCCGATAAACTCATCTTT. It encodes CALGDPPLDRLGDRRGPDKLIF.

The chain combines TRDV1 with TRDJ1, with D tentatively TRDD3 (6 bases). The germline V gene has CDR1 TSWWSYY and CDR2 QGS. This CDR3 is built from 20 residues. The ends were cut back, 9 bases at V and 1 base at J, with 33 bases in the middle. The CDR3 spells CALLSRTRGFERISTDKLIF. In DNA form, the CDR3 reads TGTGCTCTCCTTTCGAGAACCCGGGGATTCGAACGGATTTCCACCGATAAACTCATCTTT.

This clone is labeled as medium-sized. The rearrangement links TRDV2 to TRDJ1; a possible D gene is TRDD3 (7 bases). Germline values: CDR1 GEAIGNYY, CDR2 EKD. The CDR3 extends over 20 amino acids. The ends were cut back, 1 base at V and 2 bases at J, with 28 bases in the middle. CDR3 protein: CACDTLPLYWGHQNTDKLIF. CDR3 nucleotides: TGTGCCTGTGACACACTTCCTCTGTACTGGGGCCATCAAAATACCGATAAACTCATCTTT.